This entry lists 15 T cell receptor beta chains sequenced from one sample in a study of identical twins. TCRdb re-called the 5' RACE reads with MiXCR, one entry per CDR3 protein. Among roughly 1.6 million distinct CDR3 sequences listed, under 35% were seen once. Sequencing was done on a sample of cord blood. The source of these receptors is a newborn girl in good health.

This clonotype has only a few counts. DNA of the CDR3: TGTGCCACCAGTGATTCTCGCCGGGTAGCCTACGAGCAGTACTTC. It specifies CATSDSRRVAYEQYF. The chain is built from TRBV24-1 and TRBJ2-7; no firm D call. Trimming cost V 2 bases and J 2 bases, with 12 bases left between them. CDR1 KGHDR and CDR2 SFDVKD come from the germline V gene. This CDR3 spans 15 amino acids.

The V and J genes are TRBV4-2 and TRBJ2-7; D uncertain. Germline lookup yields CDR1 LGHNA and CDR2 YNFKEQ. Trimming took 0 bases from V and 9 from J, leaving 12 bases between them. This CDR3 region has 13 residues. Here the CDR3 reads CASSQEEGYPQYF. CDR3 nucleotide sequence: TGTGCCAGCAGCCAAGAAGAAGGCTACCCGCAGTACTTC.

The chain combines TRBV5-6 with TRBJ2-1, with 7 bases that match TRBD2. Unmatched junction bases numbered 14, after V lost 1 base and J lost 4 bases. Germline V gene data show CDR1 as SGHDT and CDR2 as YYEEEE. The CDR3 is 18 amino acids. The chain's CDR3 is CASSLFFPRGDLYNEQFF. DNA for the CDR3: TGTGCCAGCAGCTTGTTTTTCCCTCGGGGGGACCTTTACAATGAGCAGTTCTTC.

CDR3 protein: CASMVAGDTQYF. Here the CDR3 DNA reads TGTGCCAGCATGGTAGCGGGGGATACGCAGTATTTT. The chain is built from TRBV14 and TRBJ2-3, with 8 bases identical to TRBD2. This CDR3 spans 12 amino acids. Germline CDR1 is SGHDN and CDR2 is FVKESK. Unmatched junction bases numbered 3, after V lost 7 bases and J lost 6 bases.

The chain is built from TRBV3-1 and TRBJ1-5, with TRBD1 matching 10 bases. The junction had 11 bases not matched to a gene; V was cut back by 3 bases and J by 0 bases. There are 19 residues in the CDR3. CDR1 and CDR2 from the germline V gene are LGHDT and YNNKEL (reference sequence). The CDR3 DNA follows: TGTGCCAGCAGCCAGACCGGGACAGGGGCCGATTATAGCAATCAGCCCCAGCATTTT. It codes for CASSQTGTGADYSNQPQHF.

The table lists this clonotype with many counts. The chain joins TRBV29-1 to TRBJ2-1, with no clear D. This CDR3 has 14 residues. Germline CDR1 reads SQVTM; CDR2 reads ANQGSEA. V was trimmed by 5 bases and J by 2 bases, leaving 13 bases between them. The CDR3 DNA is TGCAGCGTTCAAAGGGTTCGGGCCTACAATGAGCAGTTCTTC. Translation gives CSVQRVRAYNEQFF.

The chain couples TRBV4-1 to TRBJ2-1; D is possibly TRBD1 (5 bases). Trimming pared 1 base from V and 5 bases from J, leaving 9 bases between. The CDR3 length is 14 residues. Per the germline V gene, CDR1 is MGHRA and CDR2 is YSYEKL. CDR3 residues: CASSQVLGDNEQFF. The CDR3 coding sequence is TGCGCCAGCAGCCAAGTCTTAGGGGACAATGAGCAGTTCTTC.

A note on this clonotype: The junction departs from the called germline gene at one end, perhaps through a read error. The gene calls are TRBV27 and TRBJ2-1; D is possibly TRBD2 (5 bases). Germline values: CDR1 MNHEY, CDR2 SMNVEV (reference sequence). The CDR3 loop spans 14 amino acids. CDR3 protein: CASSLSGGGNAQFF. DNA for the CDR3: TGTGCCAGCAGTTTATCTGGAGGTGGCAATGCGCAGTTCTTC.

The chain combines TRBV15 with TRBJ1-4; no reliable D call. CDR1 LNHNV and CDR2 YYDKDF come from the germline V gene (reference sequence). The V end was cut by 2 bases, the J end by 10 bases, with 14 bases between. This CDR3 has 14 residues. For the CDR3, the DNA is TGTGCCACCAGCAGAATGGAGAGGGCGGGAAAACTGTTTTTT. Amino acid sequence: CATSRMERAGKLFF.

This clonotype was counted between two and nine times. The V call is TRBV6-5, the J call TRBJ1-4; 8 nucleotides match TRBD1. Germline V lookup: CDR1 MNHEY, CDR2 SVGAGI. The J segment lost 7 bases and the V segment lost 2 bases, leaving 9 bases of the junction unmatched. This CDR3 region has 16 residues. The CDR3 loop reads CASSYVFKGTGEKLFF. CDR3 nucleotide sequence: TGTGCCAGCAGTTACGTCTTTAAAGGGACAGGTGAAAAACTGTTTTTT.

The CDR3 is CASRNVGSSYNEQYF. CDR3 nucleotide sequence: TGTGCCAGCCGCAATGTCGGAAGCTCCTACAATGAGCAGTACTTC. The chain recombines TRBV27 with TRBJ2-1; D is undetermined. Near its end, the DNA agrees better with TRBJ2-7, so the J call may be wrong. The CDR3 spans 15 residues. Germline CDR1 is MNHEY and CDR2 is SMNVEV (reference sequence).

On this clonotype itself: It may be a read error: a sequence one base away is much more abundant. This sequence joins TRBV2 and TRBJ2-5, with unresolved D. The CDR3 spans 12 residues. Germline values: CDR1 SNHLY, CDR2 FYNNEI. With 0 bases removed from V and 9 bases from J, the gap between germline ends came to 8 bases. This chain's CDR3 is CASSEALGSQYF. The CDR3 nucleotides read TGTGCCAGCAGTGAAGCTCTGGGGTCCCAGTACTTC.

V is TRBV20-1 and J is TRBJ2-6; D may be TRBD1 (6 bases). Per germline, CDR1 DFQATT and CDR2 SNEGSKA (reference sequence). The CDR3 length is 14 residues. The V gene lost 3 bases and the J gene lost 2 bases, with 8 bases spanning the gap. CDR3 DNA sequence: TGCAGTGCTAGTCCAGGGGCTGGGGCCAACGTCCTGACTTTC. Amino acid sequence: CSASPGAGANVLTF.

This clonotype has only a few counts. A read error may account for a junction end that differs from germline. The chain combines TRBV20-1 with TRBJ2-7; 10 positions agree with TRBD2. Germline V gives CDR1 DFQATT, CDR2 SNEGSKA (reference sequence). CDR3 length: 14 amino acids. This CDR3 reads CSASSGRLSYDQYF. In DNA form, the CDR3 reads TGCAGTGCTAGTAGCGGGAGGTTGTCGTACGACCAGTACTTC.

A few counts support this clonotype. The rearrangement joins TRBV4-1 to TRBJ2-7; 11 bases map to TRBD1. Germline loops: CDR1 MGHRA, CDR2 YSYEKL. This CDR3 spans 16 amino acids. Losses at the gene ends were 3 bases for V and 3 bases for J; bases not matched to a gene: 7. CDR3 amino acids: CASSHPSGTGGYEQYF. The CDR3 nucleotides are TGCGCCAGCAGCCACCCATCTGGGACAGGGGGCTACGAGCAGTACTTC.